The T cell receptor beta chain described here comes from a study of blood T cell repertoires in COVID-19. Study-level background: Spain, Italy and the United States supplied samples that represented acute and convalescent COVID-19. Nucleic acid was either cDNA or gDNA, and it came from T cells, B-cell-depleted T cells, or PBMCs.

Trimming cost V 5 bases and J 1 base, with 11 bases left between them. CDR3 size: 14 residues. Germline CDR1 and CDR2: SEHNR and FQNEAQ (reference sequence). Methods used by the authors: Estimation of nucleated cell counts was performed using reference gene primer amplification. TCRdb's copy holds only in-frame clones and misses some; the assay was immunoSEQ multiplex PCR. V and J calls and clone size are given by that table; D and trimming were obtained from the DNA. The table shows around 160,000 clones, with 85% occurring only once. J is TRBJ1-1 and V is TRBV7-9; TRBD1 is a possible D gene (5 bases). This clonotype originated in a woman aged 40-49 years with active or convalescent COVID-19. Material for sequencing was peripheral blood. CDR3 bases: TGTGCCAGCAGCCGAAGGGGTCCGAACACTGAAGCTTTCTTT. It translates to CASSRRGPNTEAFF.